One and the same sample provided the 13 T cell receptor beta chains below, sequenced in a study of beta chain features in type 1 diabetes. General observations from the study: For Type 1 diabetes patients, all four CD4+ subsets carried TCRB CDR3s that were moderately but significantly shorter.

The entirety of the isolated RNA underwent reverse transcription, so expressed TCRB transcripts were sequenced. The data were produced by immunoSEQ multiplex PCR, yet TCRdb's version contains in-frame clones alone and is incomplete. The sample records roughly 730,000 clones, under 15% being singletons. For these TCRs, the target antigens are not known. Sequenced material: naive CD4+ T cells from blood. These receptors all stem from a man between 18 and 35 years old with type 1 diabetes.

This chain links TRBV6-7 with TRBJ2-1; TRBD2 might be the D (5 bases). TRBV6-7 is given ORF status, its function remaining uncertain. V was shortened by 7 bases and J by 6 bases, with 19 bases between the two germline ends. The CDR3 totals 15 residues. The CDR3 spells CASTRANRGSNEQFF. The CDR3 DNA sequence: TGTGCCAGCACTCGGGCCAACCGGGGTAGCAATGAGCAGTTCTTC.

The CDR3 is CASSVSGRANYGYTF. The DNA of the CDR3 is TGTGCCAGCAGCGTTTCTGGGAGAGCTAACTATGGCTACACCTTC. The V call is TRBV9, the J call TRBJ1-2; D is ambiguous. The CDR3 extends over 15 amino acids. CDR1 and CDR2 (germline): SGDLS, YYNGEE. V was cut by 2 bases and J by 0 bases, with 11 bases left in between.

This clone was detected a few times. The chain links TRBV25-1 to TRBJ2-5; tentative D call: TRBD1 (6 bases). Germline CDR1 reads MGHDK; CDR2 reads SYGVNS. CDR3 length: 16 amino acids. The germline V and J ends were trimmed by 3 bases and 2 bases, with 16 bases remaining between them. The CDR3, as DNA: TGTGCCAGCAGTGAGGGTCTCGGGGACACGCAAGAGACCCAGTACTTC. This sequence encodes CASSEGLGDTQETQYF.

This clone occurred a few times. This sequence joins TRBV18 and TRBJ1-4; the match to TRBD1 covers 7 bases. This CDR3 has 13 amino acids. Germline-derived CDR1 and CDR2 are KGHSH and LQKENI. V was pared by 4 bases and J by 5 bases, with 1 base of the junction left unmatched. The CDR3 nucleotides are TGTGCCAGCTCACAAGGGGGCAATGAAAAACTGTTTTTT. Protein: CASSQGGNEKLFF.

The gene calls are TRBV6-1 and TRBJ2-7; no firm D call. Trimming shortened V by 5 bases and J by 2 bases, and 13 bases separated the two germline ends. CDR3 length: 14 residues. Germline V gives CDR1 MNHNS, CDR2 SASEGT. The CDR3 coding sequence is TGTGCCAGCAGTCCTCCGACGGGTACCTACGAGCAGTACTTC. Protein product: CASSPPTGTYEQYF.

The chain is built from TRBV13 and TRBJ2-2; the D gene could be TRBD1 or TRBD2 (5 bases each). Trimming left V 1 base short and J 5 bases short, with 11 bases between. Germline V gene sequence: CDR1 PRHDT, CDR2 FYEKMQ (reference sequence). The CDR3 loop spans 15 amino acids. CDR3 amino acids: CASSLVGTLTGELFF. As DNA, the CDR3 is TGTGCCAGCAGCTTAGTAGGGACCCTAACCGGGGAGCTGTTTTTT.

The CDR3 sequence is CASSPRESPRTDTQYF. CDR3 DNA: TGTGCCAGCAGCCCGAGGGAGAGTCCCCGCACAGATACGCAGTATTTT. This chain links TRBV5-6 with TRBJ2-3; TRBD2 might be the D (5 bases). Germline CDR1 reads SGHDT; CDR2 reads YYEEEE. Between the trimmed V and J ends, which lost 4 bases and 1 base, there was a span of 16 bases. The CDR3 is 16 amino acids.

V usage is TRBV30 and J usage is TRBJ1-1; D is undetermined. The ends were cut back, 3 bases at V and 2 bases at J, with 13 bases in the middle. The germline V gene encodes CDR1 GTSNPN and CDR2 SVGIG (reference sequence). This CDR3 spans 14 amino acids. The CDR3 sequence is CAWSLPGGNTEAFF. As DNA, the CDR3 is TGTGCCTGGAGCCTCCCTGGAGGAAACACTGAAGCTTTCTTT.

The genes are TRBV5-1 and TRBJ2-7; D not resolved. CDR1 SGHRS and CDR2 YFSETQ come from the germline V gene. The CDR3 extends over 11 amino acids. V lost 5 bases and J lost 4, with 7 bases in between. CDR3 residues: CASSEAYEQYF. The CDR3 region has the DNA TGCGCCAGCAGTGAGGCTTACGAGCAGTACTTC.

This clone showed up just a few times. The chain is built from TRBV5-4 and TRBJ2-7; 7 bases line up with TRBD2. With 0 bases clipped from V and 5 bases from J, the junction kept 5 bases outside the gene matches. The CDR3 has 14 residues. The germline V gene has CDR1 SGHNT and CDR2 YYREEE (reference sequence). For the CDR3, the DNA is TGTGCCAGCAGCTTGGGACTAGCAGGCGACGAGCAGTACTTC. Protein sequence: CASSLGLAGDEQYF.

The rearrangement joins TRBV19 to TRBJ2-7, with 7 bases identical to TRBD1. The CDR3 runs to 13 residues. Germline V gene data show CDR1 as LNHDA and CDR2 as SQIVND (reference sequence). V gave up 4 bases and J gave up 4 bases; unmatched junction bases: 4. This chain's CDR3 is CASSNRGGYEQYF. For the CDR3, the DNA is TGTGCCAGTAGTAACAGGGGCGGATACGAGCAGTACTTC.

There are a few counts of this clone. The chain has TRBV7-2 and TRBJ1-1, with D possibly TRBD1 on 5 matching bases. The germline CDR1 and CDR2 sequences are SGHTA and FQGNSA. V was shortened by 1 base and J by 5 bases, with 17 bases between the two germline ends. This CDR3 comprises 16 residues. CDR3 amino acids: CASSLVGGVGGTEAFF. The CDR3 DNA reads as TGTGCCAGCAGCTTAGTCGGAGGGGTCGGGGGGACTGAAGCTTTCTTT.

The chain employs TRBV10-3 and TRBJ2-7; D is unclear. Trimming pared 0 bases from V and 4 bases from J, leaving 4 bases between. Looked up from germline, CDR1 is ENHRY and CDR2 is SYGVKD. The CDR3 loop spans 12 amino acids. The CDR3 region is CAISESAYEQYF. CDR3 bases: TGTGCCATCAGTGAGTCGGCGTACGAGCAGTACTTC.